The clone carrying this T cell receptor beta chain has ten or more counts. After removal of 2 bases from V and 8 bases from J, the junction contained 6 bases not matched to a gene. Germline V gene data show CDR1 as SEHNR and CDR2 as FQNEAQ (reference sequence). The CDR3 spans 15 residues. The data originate from a study of CD8+CD57+ T cells in acquired aplastic anemia. Looking at the study overall: Sorting CD4+ and CD8+ cells gave DNA averaging roughly 3.2 ug.

Genomic DNA templated the TCR beta VDJ and CDR3 profiling. Using its own MiXCR run on the reads, TCRdb lists one record per CDR3 protein. This table has around 150,000 distinct CDR3 sequences, roughly two thirds appearing once. The patients chosen for sequencing had shown expansion of CD8+CD57+ cells (detected by flow cytometry). In all patients, the disease was severe acquired aplastic anemia. Each patient gave a blood sample that was collected before any therapy had been received. The V gene is TRBV7-9, the J gene TRBJ1-6, with 7 bases that match TRBD1. This receptor was identified in a human donor with aplastic anemia. Sample: sorted CD4+, CD8+, or CD8+CD57+ T cells (not recorded which) from PBMCs. The CDR3 region is CASSLTGVEDSPLHF. The CDR3, as DNA: TGTGCCAGCAGCTTAACAGGGGTTGAGGATTCACCCCTCCACTTT.